What follows describes a single T cell receptor beta chain. What it binds is not known. This sample was included in a study of cytomegalovirus exposure and HLA in healthy donors. Findings and limits, study-wide: Association with HLA alleles at 0.05 false discovery rate was found for some 18,000 TCR beta sequences in a later analysis. Reports indicate that TCR beta sequences accurately predicted the HLA-A and HLA-B alleles of most subjects.

In the PCR, 60 Vbeta and 13 Jbeta primers were used. TCRdb's copy holds only in-frame clones and misses some; the assay was immunoSEQ multiplex PCR. The table includes 55,000 to 80,000 clones, about 85% detected once. Germline CDR1 SNHLY, CDR2 FYNNEI. This CDR3 is built from 15 residues. The V and J ends lost 6 bases and 5 bases, in that order; junction bases with no gene match: 12. The sequence was obtained from a female donor in good health and CMV-seronegative. Sequencing was done on a sample of PBMCs. The chain employs TRBV2 and TRBJ2-7; 8 nucleotides line up with TRBD1. CDR3 sequence (DNA): TGTGCCAGCAGGGACACCGGGACAGGTCCCCACGAGCAGTACTTC. Translating gives CASRDTGTGPHEQYF.